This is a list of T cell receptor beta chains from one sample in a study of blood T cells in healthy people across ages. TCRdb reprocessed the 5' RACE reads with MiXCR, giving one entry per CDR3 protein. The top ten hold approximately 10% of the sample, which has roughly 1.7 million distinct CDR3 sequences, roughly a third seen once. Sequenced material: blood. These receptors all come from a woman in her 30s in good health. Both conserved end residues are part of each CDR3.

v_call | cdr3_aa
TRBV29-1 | CSVGGGLAGEYGMQYF
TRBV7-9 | CASSKGNEQFF
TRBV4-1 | CASSQGSNQPQHF
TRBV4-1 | CASSQEGTGHYEQYF
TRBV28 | CASSEDRRGSPLHF
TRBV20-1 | CSARPPSAPYNEQFF
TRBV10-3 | CASGTDHTDTQYF
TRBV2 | CASTGQHNEQFF
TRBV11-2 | CASSLEASRADTQYF
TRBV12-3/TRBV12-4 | CASSPIRTRNYDYTF
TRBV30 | CAWGIVFTDTQYF
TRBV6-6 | CASRPGTGASYGYTF
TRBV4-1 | CASTASGGLGKETQYF
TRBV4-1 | CASSQLTSGRGEQFF
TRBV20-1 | CSARGAGGPSYEQYF
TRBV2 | CASKRAAAESYNEQFF
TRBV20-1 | CSARQPSGTTYNEQFF
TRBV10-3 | CAISDRTGWETQYF
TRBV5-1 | CASSLVPVSDTEAFF
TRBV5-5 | CASSKVSGANVLTF
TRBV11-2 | CASSFLAGVYSYNEQFF
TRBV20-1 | CSAPMASGISYEQYF
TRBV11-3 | CASSFGTNSYNEQFF
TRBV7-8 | CASSSDRLTYEQYF
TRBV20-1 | CSARQPGAGYTF
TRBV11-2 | CASSLGDSPRLALHF
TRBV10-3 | CAISELSGGVYETQYF
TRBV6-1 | CASSEGPFINEQYF
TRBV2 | CASSGSHQETQYF
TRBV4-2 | CASSQKGGNDEQYF
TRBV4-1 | CASSRSSGSNQPQHF
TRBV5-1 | CASSLPRDPRPEQYF
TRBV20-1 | CSYNPSGSSEQYF
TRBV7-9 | CASSLAQGSLTQYF
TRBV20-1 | CSARVVAGGDTDTQYF
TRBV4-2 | CASSQERAGAQETQYF
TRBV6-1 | CASREDRMNTEAFF
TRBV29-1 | CSSLAGGSEQFF
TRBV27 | CASSSPTDGRYGYTF
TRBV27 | CASSPFILGGPSYGYTF
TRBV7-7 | CASSLEGTSGRGEQFF
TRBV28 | CASSSASRGRKETQYF
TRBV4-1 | CASSHSSENIQYF
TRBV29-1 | CSVAAGLGLETQYF
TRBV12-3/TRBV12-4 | CASSLDGAGGRLNIQYF